The 25 T cell receptor beta chains listed next were all sequenced from one sample in a study of T cell responses to AZD1222 COVID-19 vaccine. TCRdb's table, derived via immunoSEQ multiplex PCR, lists solely in-frame clones and lacks some. Found here are under 200,000 clones, just over 90% of them singletons; the top ten hold under 1.5%. The sample in question was peripheral blood, obtained 28 days after the second AZD1222 dose. The receptors shown here come from an adult who received the AZD1222 COVID-19 vaccine.

Only one count was recorded for this clone. The chain joins TRBV5-1 to TRBJ1-1, with TRBD1 matching 7 bases. Trimming removed 4 bases from V and 0 bases from J; junction bases left unmatched: 6. The CDR3 spans 15 residues. Germline-derived CDR1 and CDR2 are SGHRS and YFSETQ. The CDR3 DNA follows: TGCGCCAGCAGCAACAGGGGAAACATGAACACTGAAGCTTTCTTT. Protein product: CASSNRGNMNTEAFF.

The chain uses TRBV7-9 and TRBJ2-3, with D unclear. With 1 base removed from V and 4 bases from J, the gap between germline ends came to 9 bases. The CDR3 is 14 amino acids. Per germline, CDR1 SEHNR and CDR2 FQNEAQ (reference sequence). The CDR3: CASSLGAGPDTQYF. Written as DNA, the CDR3 is TGTGCCAGCAGCTTAGGAGCAGGCCCAGATACGCAGTATTTT.

The J gene is TRBJ1-2, the V gene TRBV7-9; 7 positions agree with TRBD1. V dropped 2 bases and J dropped 0; count of bases not matched to a gene: 3. Per the germline V gene, CDR1 is SEHNR and CDR2 is FQNEAQ (reference sequence). CDR3 length equals 15 residues. CDR3 in amino acids: CASSLTGVANYGYTF. The CDR3 nucleotides read TGTGCCAGCAGCTTAACAGGGGTAGCTAACTATGGCTACACCTTC.

The chain joins TRBV5-1 to TRBJ2-7, with a tentative D call TRBD1 (5 bases). This CDR3 contains 13 residues. Germline values: CDR1 SGHRS, CDR2 YFSETQ. The V end was cut by 3 bases, the J end by 0 bases, with 7 bases between. The DNA of the CDR3 is TGCGCCAGCAGCTCAGACAGCTCCTACGAGCAGTACTTC. Translating it yields CASSSDSSYEQYF.

This clone was found once. CDR3 amino acids: CASSLGYSGGGTDTQYF. The CDR3 DNA is TGTGCCAGCAGCTTAGGATACAGCGGGGGTGGCACAGATACGCAGTATTTT. The chain is built from TRBV7-9 and TRBJ2-3; 8 bases line up with TRBD2. Per the germline V gene, CDR1 is SEHNR and CDR2 is FQNEAQ (reference sequence). J gave up 1 base and V 1 base, and 7 bases lay outside the gene matches. CDR3 length equals 17 residues. Full variable domain (outside the CDR3, taken from reference TRBV7-9 and TRBJ2-3): DTGVSQNPRHKITKRGQNVTFRCDPISEHNRLYWYRQTLGQGPEFLTYFQNEAQLEKSRLLSDRFSAERPKGSFSTLEIQRTEQGDSAMYLCASSLGYSGGGTDTQYFGPGTRLTVL.

The chain has TRBV4-1 and TRBJ1-2; 8 nucleotides agree with TRBD1. CDR1 and CDR2 (germline): MGHRA, YSYEKL. This CDR3 has 15 residues. Trimming removed 0 bases from V and 8 bases from J; junction bases left unmatched: 8. The CDR3 DNA is TGCGCCAGCAGCCAAGACCCAGGGGGCGGAAAGGGCTACACCTTC. It specifies CASSQDPGGGKGYTF.

V is TRBV27 and J is TRBJ1-2; tentative D call: TRBD1 (5 bases). Germline loops: CDR1 MNHEY, CDR2 SMNVEV (reference sequence). V was trimmed by 3 bases and J by 10 bases, leaving 9 bases between them. The CDR3 runs to 11 residues. CDR3 nucleotide sequence: TGTGCCAGCAGTTTGGGGGGGATCTACACCTTC. Translation: CASSLGGIYTF.

This clone occurred once. This chain connects TRBV18 to TRBJ1-2, with 7 bases aligning to TRBD1. V gave up 4 bases and J gave up 1 base; unmatched junction bases: 6. This CDR3 spans 15 amino acids. The germline V gene has CDR1 KGHSH and CDR2 LQKENI. This CDR3 reads CASSLDREDNYGYTF. Here the CDR3 DNA reads TGTGCCAGCTCACTCGACAGGGAGGATAACTATGGCTACACCTTC. Full variable domain (missing parts from reference TRBV18 and TRBJ1-2): NAGVMQNPRHLVRRRGQEARLRCSPMKGHSHVYWYRQLPEEGLKFMVYLQKENIIDESGMPKERFSAEFPKEGPSILRIQQVVRGDSAAYFCASSLDREDNYGYTFGSGTRLTVV.

The gene calls are TRBV27 and TRBJ2-2; D not certain. Germline V CDR1 and CDR2: MNHEY, SMNVEV (reference sequence). Trimming took 2 bases from V and 0 from J, leaving 10 bases between them. The CDR3 covers 16 residues. This CDR3 reads CASSLRPLPNTGELFF. The CDR3 DNA reads TGTGCCAGCAGTTTACGACCCCTGCCGAACACCGGGGAGCTGTTTTTT.

The genes are TRBV24-1 and TRBJ2-7, with TRBD1 identical over 7 bases. The germline gives CDR1 KGHDR, CDR2 SFDVKD. Germline trimming cut 6 bases from V and 2 bases from J; bases unmatched to any gene: 3. This CDR3 comprises 13 residues. The CDR3 protein is CATSPGTAYEQYF. CDR3 in DNA: TGTGCCACCAGTCCCGGGACAGCCTACGAGCAGTACTTC.

The genes are TRBV6-1 and TRBJ2-5; possible D gene TRBD2, 6 bases. CDR3 length: 14 residues. From germline, CDR1 is MNHNS and CDR2 SASEGT. Trimming removed 3 bases from V and 1 base from J, with 9 bases in between. CDR3 bases: TGTGCCAGCAGTGATCGGGGGACCCAAGAGACCCAGTACTTC. It encodes CASSDRGTQETQYF.

V usage is TRBV4-1 and J usage is TRBJ1-6; 9 nucleotides agree with TRBD1. Per germline, CDR1 MGHRA and CDR2 YSYEKL. The trim removed 0 bases at V and 9 bases at J, leaving 3 bases unmatched. The CDR3 sequence is 15 residues long. CDR3 nucleotides: TGCGCCAGCAGCCAAGAAGGGACAGGGCCTTCACCCCTCCACTTT. Protein product: CASSQEGTGPSPLHF.

This clone was detected once. Here the CDR3 reads CATQRQGNYGYTF. The CDR3, as DNA: TGTGCCACCCAAAGACAGGGAAACTATGGCTACACCTTC. This chain uses TRBV19 with TRBJ1-2, with 7 nucleotides matching TRBD1. Trimming at V came to 10 bases and at J to 2 bases, leaving 7 bases not matched to a gene. Per germline, CDR1 LNHDA and CDR2 SQIVND (reference sequence). The CDR3 is 13 amino acids.

The genes are TRBV12-3 or TRBV12-4 and TRBJ2-1; the D gene is possibly TRBD2 (5 bases). V lost 7 bases to trimming and J lost 6 bases, with 13 bases between them. The CDR3 consists of 13 residues. The CDR3 DNA is TGTGCCAGCAAAGGGAGTACCGGCAATGAGCAGTTCTTC. Its protein product is CASKGSTGNEQFF.

The chain combines TRBV4-2 with TRBJ2-3, with D unresolved. This CDR3 comprises 13 residues. V lost 4 bases and J lost 0, with 5 bases in between. Germline values: CDR1 LGHNA, CDR2 YNFKEQ. CDR3 sequence: CASSPESTDTQYF. CDR3 bases: TGTGCCAGCAGCCCCGAGAGCACAGATACGCAGTATTTT.

This chain uses TRBV20-1 with TRBJ1-1; the D gene is possibly TRBD1 (5 bases). CDR1 is DFQATT and CDR2 is SNEGSKA in the germline V gene (reference sequence). The CDR3 sequence is 12 residues long. V was clipped by 3 bases and J by 10 bases, with 15 bases between them. This CDR3 reads CSASGDQMGAFF. The CDR3 DNA sequence: TGCAGTGCTAGTGGGGACCAGATGGGAGCTTTCTTT.

The table lists this clone with a count of one. This sequence joins TRBV6-6 and TRBJ1-5, with D perhaps matching TRBD1 (6 bases). The ends were cut back, 7 bases at V and 5 bases at J, with 12 bases in the middle. There are 13 residues in the CDR3. Germline CDR1 reads MNHNY; CDR2 reads SVGAGI (reference sequence). In nucleotides, the CDR3 is TGTGCCAGCATCGCCCAGGGGCATCAGCCCCAGCATTTT. It is translated as CASIAQGHQPQHF.

The rearrangement uses TRBV28 and TRBJ1-5; D possibly corresponds to TRBD1 (5 bases). Trimming removed 1 base from V and 12 bases from J, with 10 bases in between. CDR1 and CDR2 (germline): MDHEN, SYDVKM. The CDR3 totals 12 residues. For the CDR3, the DNA is TGTGCCAGCAGTTTATATGTCCAGGGCCAGCATTTT. This encodes CASSLYVQGQHF.

V gene TRBV28 combines with J gene TRBJ2-7; D uncertain. The CDR3 runs to 14 residues. The germline V and J ends were trimmed by 7 bases and 2 bases, with 15 bases remaining between them. Germline CDR1 reads MDHEN; CDR2 reads SYDVKM. The CDR3 DNA reads TGTGCCAGCACCACCGTCCTAAATACCTACGAGCAGTACTTC. It yields the protein CASTTVLNTYEQYF. Variable domain in full (rest from reference TRBV28 and TRBJ2-7): DVKVTQSSRYLVKRTGEKVFLECVQDMDHENMFWYRQDPGLGLRLIYFSYDVKMKEKGDIPEGYSVSREKKERFSLILESASTNQTSMYLCASTTVLNTYEQYFGPGTRLTVT.

The V call is TRBV19, the J call TRBJ1-1; 8 bases align to TRBD1. V gave up 5 bases and J gave up 1 base; unmatched junction bases: 3. In germline, CDR1 is LNHDA, CDR2 SQIVND (reference sequence). The CDR3 totals 14 residues. The CDR3 bases are TGTGCCAGTAGTGTCGGACAGGGGAACACTGAAGCTTTCTTT. Protein sequence: CASSVGQGNTEAFF.

This clone was found once. The chain has TRBV29-1 and TRBJ2-3, with 10 bases identical to TRBD1. CDR3 length: 15 amino acids. J gave up 5 bases and V 4 bases, and 9 bases lay outside the gene matches. Germline V gene data show CDR1 as SQVTM and CDR2 as ANQGSEA. This chain's CDR3 is CSVGPPDRGGDTQYF. The CDR3 DNA follows: TGCAGCGTTGGCCCTCCGGACAGGGGGGGAGATACGCAGTATTTT.

The J gene is TRBJ1-5, the V gene TRBV4-3; D not certain. The length of the CDR3 is 16 residues. Germline loops: CDR1 LGHNA, CDR2 YSLEER. Trimming pared 4 bases from V and 0 bases from J, leaving 13 bases between. CDR3 protein: CASSPTVDHSNQPQHF. The CDR3 nucleotides are TGCGCCAGCAGCCCCACGGTGGACCATAGCAATCAGCCCCAGCATTTT.

V and J are TRBV5-1 and TRBJ2-3; TRBD1 matches at 10 bases. The CDR3 consists of 15 residues. The germline gives CDR1 SGHRS, CDR2 YFSETQ. With 4 bases clipped from V and 4 bases from J, the junction kept 6 bases outside the gene matches. CDR3 sequence (DNA): TGCGCCAGCAGCCTGACAGGGGGCACTTCAGATACGCAGTATTTT. Translation gives CASSLTGGTSDTQYF.

V usage is TRBV27 and J usage is TRBJ2-1; D gene ambiguous. This CDR3 is built from 14 residues. CDR1 is MNHEY, CDR2 SMNVEV, per germline (reference sequence). Trimming took 7 bases from V and 6 from J, leaving 16 bases between them. The CDR3 DNA is TGTGCCAGCACCTCCCGTGCAGGATCCAATGAGCAGTTCTTC. Its protein product is CASTSRAGSNEQFF.

V gene TRBV2 combines with J gene TRBJ2-2, with 9 bases aligning to TRBD1. V trimming: 5 bases; J trimming: 0 bases; junction bases outside the gene matches: 4. Germline CDR1 reads SNHLY; CDR2 reads FYNNEI. CDR3 length equals 16 residues. The CDR3 nucleotides are TGTGCCAGCAGTAAACAGGGGGCCGCGAACACCGGGGAGCTGTTTTTT. Protein product: CASSKQGAANTGELFF.